The clone carrying this TCR beta chain was seen more than once but under ten times. Original processing methods: Quantification of nucleated cells was approximated via reference gene primer amplification. Libraries were prepared by immunoSEQ multiplex PCR; TCRdb keeps only in-frame clonotypes and omits some of them. The V and J calls and clone size are taken from that table; D and trimming were inferred from the DNA. The sample lists over 95,000 clones, about 89% occurring once. The data originate from a study of blood T cell repertoires in COVID-19. Turning to the study itself: There were acute and convalescent COVID-19 samples, and they came from the United States, Italy and Spain. In each case, the material was cDNA or gDNA derived from T cells, B-cell-depleted T cells, or PBMCs.

CDR1 and CDR2 from the germline V gene are MDHEN and SYDVKM. V was cut by 3 bases and J by 2 bases, with 17 bases left in between. This CDR3 has 16 residues. Sequencing was done on a sample of peripheral blood. This chain links TRBV28 with TRBJ2-7, with D perhaps matching TRBD1 (6 bases). The source of this sequence is a human donor with acute or convalescent COVID-19. The donor label of this sample is uncertain. The DNA for the CDR3 is TGTGCCAGCAGTTTTCTGGTGGGGGCCTTTACCTACGAGCAGTACTTC. Protein: CASSFLVGAFTYEQYF.